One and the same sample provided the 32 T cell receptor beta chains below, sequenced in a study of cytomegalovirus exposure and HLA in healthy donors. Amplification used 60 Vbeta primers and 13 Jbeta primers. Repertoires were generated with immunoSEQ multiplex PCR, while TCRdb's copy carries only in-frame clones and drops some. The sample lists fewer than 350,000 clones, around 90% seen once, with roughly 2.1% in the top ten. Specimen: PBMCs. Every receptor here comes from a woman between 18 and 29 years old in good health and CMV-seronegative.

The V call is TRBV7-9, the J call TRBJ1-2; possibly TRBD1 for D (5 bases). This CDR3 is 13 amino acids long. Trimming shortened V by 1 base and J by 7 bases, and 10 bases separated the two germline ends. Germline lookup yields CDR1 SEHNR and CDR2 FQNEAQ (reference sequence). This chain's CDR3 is CASSLGGWSGYTF. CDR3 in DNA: TGTGCCAGCAGCTTAGGGGGCTGGAGTGGCTACACCTTC.

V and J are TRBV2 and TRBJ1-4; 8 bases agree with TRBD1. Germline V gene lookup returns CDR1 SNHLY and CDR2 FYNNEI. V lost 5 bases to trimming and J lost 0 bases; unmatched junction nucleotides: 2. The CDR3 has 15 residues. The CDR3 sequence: CASSLQGATNEKLFF. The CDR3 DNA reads TGTGCCAGCAGTCTACAGGGGGCAACTAATGAAAAACTGTTTTTT.

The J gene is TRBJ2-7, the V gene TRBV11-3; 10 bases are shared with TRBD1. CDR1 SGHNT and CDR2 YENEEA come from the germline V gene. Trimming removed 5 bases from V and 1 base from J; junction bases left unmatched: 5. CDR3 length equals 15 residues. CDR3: CASSPRTGGSYEQYF. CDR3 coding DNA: TGTGCCAGCAGCCCAAGGACAGGGGGGTCCTACGAGCAGTACTTC.

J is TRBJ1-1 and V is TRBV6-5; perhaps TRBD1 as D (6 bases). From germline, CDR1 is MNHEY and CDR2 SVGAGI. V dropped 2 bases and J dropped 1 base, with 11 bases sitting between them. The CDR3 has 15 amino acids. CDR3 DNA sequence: TGTGCCAGCAGTTACCCGGGACACCAGAACACTGAAGCTTTCTTT. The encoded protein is CASSYPGHQNTEAFF.

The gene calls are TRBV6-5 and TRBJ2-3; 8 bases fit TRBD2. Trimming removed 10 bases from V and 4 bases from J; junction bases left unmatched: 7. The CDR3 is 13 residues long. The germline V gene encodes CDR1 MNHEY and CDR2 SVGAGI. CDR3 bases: TGTGCCACCTCTAAAGCGGGGGCAGATACGCAGTATTTT. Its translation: CATSKAGADTQYF.

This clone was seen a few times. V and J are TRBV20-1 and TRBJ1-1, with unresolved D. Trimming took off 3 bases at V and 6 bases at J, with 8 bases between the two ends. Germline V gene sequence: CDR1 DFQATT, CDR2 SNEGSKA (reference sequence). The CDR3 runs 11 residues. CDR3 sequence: CSASREAEAFF. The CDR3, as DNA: TGCAGTGCTAGTCGGGAGGCTGAAGCTTTCTTT.

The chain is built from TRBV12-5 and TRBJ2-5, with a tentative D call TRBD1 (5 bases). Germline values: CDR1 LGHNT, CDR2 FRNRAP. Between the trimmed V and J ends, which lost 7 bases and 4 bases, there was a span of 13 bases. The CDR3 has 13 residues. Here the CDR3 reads CASATSRGETQYF. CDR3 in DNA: TGTGCTAGTGCAACAAGTAGGGGAGAGACCCAGTACTTC.

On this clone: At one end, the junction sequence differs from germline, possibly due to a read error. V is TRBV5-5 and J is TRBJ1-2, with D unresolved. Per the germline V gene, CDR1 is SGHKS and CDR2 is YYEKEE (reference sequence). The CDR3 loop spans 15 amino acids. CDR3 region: CASSLAEQPDYGHTF. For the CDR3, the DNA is TGTGCCAGCAGCTTGGCGGAACAGCCCGACTATGGCCACACCTTC.

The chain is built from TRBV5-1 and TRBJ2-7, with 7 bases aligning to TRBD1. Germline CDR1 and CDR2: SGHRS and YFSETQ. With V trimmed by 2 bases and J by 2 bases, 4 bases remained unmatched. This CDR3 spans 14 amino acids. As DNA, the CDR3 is TGCGCCAGCAGCTTCGTACAGGGGACCTACGAGCAGTACTTC. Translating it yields CASSFVQGTYEQYF.

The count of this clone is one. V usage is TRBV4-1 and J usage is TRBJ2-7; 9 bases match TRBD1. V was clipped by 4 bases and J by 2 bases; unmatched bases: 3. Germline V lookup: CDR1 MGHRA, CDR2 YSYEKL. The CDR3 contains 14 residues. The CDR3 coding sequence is TGCGCCAGCAGCCCGTGGGACAGGGCCTACGAGCAGTACTTC. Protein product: CASSPWDRAYEQYF.

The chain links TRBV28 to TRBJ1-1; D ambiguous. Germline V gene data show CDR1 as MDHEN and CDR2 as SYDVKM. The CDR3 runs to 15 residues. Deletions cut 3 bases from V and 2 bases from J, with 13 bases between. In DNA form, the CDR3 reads TGTGCCAGCAGTTTCCCCCGCGGGATTAACACTGAAGCTTTCTTT. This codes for CASSFPRGINTEAFF.

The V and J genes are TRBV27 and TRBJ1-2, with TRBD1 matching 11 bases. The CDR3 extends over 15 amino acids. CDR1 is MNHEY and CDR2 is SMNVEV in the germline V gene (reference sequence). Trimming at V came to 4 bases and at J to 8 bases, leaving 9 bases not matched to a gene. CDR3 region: CASSSWTGGTPGYTF. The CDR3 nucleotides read TGTGCCAGCAGTTCTTGGACAGGGGGCACTCCAGGCTACACCTTC.

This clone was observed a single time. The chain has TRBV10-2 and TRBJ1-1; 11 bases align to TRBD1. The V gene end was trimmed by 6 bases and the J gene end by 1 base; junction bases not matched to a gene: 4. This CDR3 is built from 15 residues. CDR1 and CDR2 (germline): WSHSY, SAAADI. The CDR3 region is CASRMDRGPNTEAFF. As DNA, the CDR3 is TGCGCCAGCAGGATGGACAGGGGGCCGAACACTGAAGCTTTCTTT.

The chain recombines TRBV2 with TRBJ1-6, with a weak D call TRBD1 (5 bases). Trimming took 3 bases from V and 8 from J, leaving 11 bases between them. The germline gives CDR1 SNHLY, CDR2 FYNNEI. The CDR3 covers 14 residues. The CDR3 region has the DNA TGTGCCAGCAGTGATCAGGGCATGGATTCACCCCTCCACTTT. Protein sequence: CASSDQGMDSPLHF.

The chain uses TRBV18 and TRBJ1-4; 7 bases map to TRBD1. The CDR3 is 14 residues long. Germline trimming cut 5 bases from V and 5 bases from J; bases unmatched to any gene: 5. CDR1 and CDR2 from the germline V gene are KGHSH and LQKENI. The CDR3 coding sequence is TGTGCCAGCTCAGGACGACAGGGAAATGAAAAACTGTTTTTT. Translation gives CASSGRQGNEKLFF.

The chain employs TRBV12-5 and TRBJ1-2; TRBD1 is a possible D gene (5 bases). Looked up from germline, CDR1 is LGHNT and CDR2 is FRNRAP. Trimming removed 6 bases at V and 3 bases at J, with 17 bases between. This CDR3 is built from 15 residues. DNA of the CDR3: TGTGCTAGTGGATCTGAGGCAGGGTTCGACTATGGCTACACCTTC. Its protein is CASGSEAGFDYGYTF.

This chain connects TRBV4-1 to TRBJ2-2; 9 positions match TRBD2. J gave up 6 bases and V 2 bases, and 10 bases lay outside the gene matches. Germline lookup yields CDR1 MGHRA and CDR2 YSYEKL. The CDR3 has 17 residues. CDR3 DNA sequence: TGCGCCAGCAGCCAACAATACGGCTCTAGCGGGGCCGGGGAGCTGTTTTTT. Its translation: CASSQQYGSSGAGELFF.

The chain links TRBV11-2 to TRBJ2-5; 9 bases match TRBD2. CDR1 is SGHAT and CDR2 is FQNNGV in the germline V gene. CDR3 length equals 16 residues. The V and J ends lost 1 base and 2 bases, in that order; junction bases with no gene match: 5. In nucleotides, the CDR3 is TGTGCCAGCAGCTTAGGGGCTAGCGGGGCTCAAGAGACCCAGTACTTC. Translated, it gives CASSLGASGAQETQYF.

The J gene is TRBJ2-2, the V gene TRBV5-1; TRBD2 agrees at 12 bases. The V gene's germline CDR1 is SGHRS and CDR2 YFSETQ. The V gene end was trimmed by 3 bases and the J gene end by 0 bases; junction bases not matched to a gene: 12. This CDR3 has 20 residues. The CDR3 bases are TGCGCCAGCAGCTCCAGACGGACTAGCGGGACTAACGCGAACACCGGGGAGCTGTTTTTT. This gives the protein CASSSRRTSGTNANTGELFF.

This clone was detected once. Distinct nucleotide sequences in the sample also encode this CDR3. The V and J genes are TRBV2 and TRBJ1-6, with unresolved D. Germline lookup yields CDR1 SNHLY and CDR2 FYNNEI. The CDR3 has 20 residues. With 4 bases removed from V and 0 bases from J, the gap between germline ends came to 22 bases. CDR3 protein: CASSVQVVGEGSSYNSPLHF. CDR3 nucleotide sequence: TGTGCCAGCAGTGTTCAGGTTGTCGGGGAGGGTAGCTCCTATAATTCACCCCTCCACTTT.

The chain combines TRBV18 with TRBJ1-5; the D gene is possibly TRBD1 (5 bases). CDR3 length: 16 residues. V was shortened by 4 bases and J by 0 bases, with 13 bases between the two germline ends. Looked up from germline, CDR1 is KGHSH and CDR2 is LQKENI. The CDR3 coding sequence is TGTGCCAGCTCACGACTGACAGCAAATAGCAATCAGCCCCAGCATTTT. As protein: CASSRLTANSNQPQHF.

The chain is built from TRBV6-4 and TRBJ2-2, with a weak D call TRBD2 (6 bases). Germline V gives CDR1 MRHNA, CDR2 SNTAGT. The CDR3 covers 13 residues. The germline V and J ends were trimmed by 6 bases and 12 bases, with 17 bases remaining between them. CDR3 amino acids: CASSPGDSRKLFF. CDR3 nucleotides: TGTGCCAGCAGCCCCGGGGACTCCCGAAAGCTGTTTTTT.

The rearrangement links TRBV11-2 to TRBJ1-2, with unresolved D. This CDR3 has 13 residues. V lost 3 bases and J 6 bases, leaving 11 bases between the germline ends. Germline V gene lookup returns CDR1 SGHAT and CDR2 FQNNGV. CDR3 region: CASSLGKEDGYTF. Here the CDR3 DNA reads TGTGCCAGCAGCTTGGGGAAGGAGGATGGCTACACCTTC. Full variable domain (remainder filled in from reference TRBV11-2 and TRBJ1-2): EAGVAQSPRYKIIEKRQSVAFWCNPISGHATLYWYQQILGQGPKLLIQFQNNGVVDDSQLPKDRFSAERLKGVDSTLKIQPAKLEDSAVYLCASSLGKEDGYTFGSGTRLTVV.

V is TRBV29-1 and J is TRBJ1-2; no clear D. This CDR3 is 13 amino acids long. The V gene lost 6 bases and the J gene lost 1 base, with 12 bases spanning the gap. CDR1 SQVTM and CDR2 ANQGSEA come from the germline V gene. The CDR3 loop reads CSVSGGLNYGYTF. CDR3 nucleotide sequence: TGCAGCGTATCGGGAGGCCTTAACTATGGCTACACCTTC.

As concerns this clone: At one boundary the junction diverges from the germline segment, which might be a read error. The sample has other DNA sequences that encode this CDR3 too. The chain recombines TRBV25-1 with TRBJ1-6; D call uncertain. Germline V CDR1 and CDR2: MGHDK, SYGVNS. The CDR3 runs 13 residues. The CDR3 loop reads CASSRDYNSPLHF. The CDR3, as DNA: TGTGCCAGCAGTAGAGATTATAATTCCCCCCTCCACTTT.

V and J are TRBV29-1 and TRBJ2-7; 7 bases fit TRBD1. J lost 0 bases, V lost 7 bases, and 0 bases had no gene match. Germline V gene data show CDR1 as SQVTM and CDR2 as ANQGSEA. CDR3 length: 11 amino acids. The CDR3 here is CSAGGSYEQYF. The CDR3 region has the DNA TGCAGCGCAGGGGGCTCCTACGAGCAGTACTTC.

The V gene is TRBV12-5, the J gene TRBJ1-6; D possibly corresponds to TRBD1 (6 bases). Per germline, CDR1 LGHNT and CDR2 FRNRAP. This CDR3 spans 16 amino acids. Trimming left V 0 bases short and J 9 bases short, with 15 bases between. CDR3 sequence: CASGLVGASKTSPLHF. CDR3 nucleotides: TGTGCTAGTGGTTTGGTGGGGGCCTCAAAGACTTCACCCCTCCACTTT.

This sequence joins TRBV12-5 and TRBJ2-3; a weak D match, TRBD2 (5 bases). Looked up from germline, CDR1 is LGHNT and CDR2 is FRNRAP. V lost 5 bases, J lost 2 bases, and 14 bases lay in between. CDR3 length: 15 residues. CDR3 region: CASGLLPLATDTQYF. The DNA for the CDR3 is TGTGCTAGTGGTCTCCTCCCCCTAGCCACAGATACGCAGTATTTT. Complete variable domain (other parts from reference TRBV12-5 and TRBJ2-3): DARVTQTPRHKVTEMGQEVTMRCQPILGHNTVFWYRQTMMQGLELLAYFRNRAPLDDSGMPKDRFSAEMPDATLATLKIQPSEPRDSAVYFCASGLLPLATDTQYFGPGTRLTVL.

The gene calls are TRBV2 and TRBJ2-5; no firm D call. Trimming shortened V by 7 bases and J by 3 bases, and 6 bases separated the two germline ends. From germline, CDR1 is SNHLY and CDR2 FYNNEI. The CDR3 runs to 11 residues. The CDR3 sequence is CASTVKETQYF. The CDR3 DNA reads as TGTGCCAGCACGGTCAAAGAGACCCAGTACTTC.

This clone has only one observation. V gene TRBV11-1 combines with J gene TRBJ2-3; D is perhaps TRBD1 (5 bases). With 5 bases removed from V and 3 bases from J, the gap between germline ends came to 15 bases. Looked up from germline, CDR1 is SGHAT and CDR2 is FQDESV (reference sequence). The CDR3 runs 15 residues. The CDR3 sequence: CASSPDKKGTDTQYF. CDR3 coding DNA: TGTGCCAGCAGCCCGGACAAGAAGGGTACAGATACGCAGTATTTT.

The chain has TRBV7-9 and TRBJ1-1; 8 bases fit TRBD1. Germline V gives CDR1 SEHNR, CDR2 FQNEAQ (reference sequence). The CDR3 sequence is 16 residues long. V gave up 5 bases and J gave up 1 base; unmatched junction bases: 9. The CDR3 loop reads CASSPDRQGWNTEAFF. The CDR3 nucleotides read TGTGCCAGCAGCCCCGATAGACAGGGGTGGAACACTGAAGCTTTCTTT.

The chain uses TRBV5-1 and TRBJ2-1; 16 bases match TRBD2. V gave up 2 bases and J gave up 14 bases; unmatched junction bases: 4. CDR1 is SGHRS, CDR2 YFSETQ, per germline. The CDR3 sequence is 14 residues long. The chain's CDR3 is CASSFGTSGGGEFF. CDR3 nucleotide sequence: TGCGCCAGCAGCTTCGGGACTAGCGGGGGGGGTGAGTTCTTC.